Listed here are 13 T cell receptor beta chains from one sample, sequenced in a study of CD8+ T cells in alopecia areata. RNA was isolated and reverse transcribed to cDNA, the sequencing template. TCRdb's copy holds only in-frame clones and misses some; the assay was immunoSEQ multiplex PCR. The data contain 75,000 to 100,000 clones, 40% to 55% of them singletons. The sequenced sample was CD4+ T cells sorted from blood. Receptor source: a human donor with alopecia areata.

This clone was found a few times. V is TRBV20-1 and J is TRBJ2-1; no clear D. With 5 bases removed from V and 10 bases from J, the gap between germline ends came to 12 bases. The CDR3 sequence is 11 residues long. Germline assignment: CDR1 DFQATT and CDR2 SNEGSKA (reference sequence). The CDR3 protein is CSAPRELEQFF. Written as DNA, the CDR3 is TGCAGTGCTCCCAGAGAGCTGGAGCAGTTCTTC.

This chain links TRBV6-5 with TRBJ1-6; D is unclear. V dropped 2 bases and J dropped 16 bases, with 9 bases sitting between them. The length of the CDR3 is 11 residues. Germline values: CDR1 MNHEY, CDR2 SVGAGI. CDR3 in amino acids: CASSYGPDLHF. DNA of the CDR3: TGTGCCAGCAGTTACGGACCAGATCTCCACTTT.

The CDR3 DNA is TGTGCCTCATCCTACGCGGGGGGAACATATGGCTACACCTTC. Protein product: CASSYAGGTYGYTF. The chain uses TRBV30 and TRBJ1-2; TRBD1 is a possible D gene (5 bases). Germline V gives CDR1 GTSNPN, CDR2 SVGIG (reference sequence). CDR3 length: 14 amino acids. V shed 7 bases and J shed 5 bases, with 20 bases lying between them.

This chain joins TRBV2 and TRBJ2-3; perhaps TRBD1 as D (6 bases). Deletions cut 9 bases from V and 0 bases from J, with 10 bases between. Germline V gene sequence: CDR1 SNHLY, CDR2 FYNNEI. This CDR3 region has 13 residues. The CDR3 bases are TGTGCCAGTACAGGGTCTAGCACAGATACGCAGTATTTT. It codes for CASTGSSTDTQYF.

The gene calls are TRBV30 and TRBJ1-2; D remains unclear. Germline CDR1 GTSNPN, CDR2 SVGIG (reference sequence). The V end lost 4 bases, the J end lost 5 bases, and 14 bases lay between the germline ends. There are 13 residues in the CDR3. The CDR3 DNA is TGTGCCTGGATAGCACCGGCGGAATATGGCTACACCTTC. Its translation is CAWIAPAEYGYTF.

The CDR3 coding sequence is TGTGCCAGCAGTGAATCAGGGGTTCAGCCCCAGCATTTT. This codes for CASSESGVQPQHF. The gene calls are TRBV25-1 and TRBJ1-5; weak D call: TRBD1 (6 bases). The CDR3 is 13 amino acids. V shed 1 base and J shed 6 bases, with 7 bases lying between them. Germline loops: CDR1 MGHDK, CDR2 SYGVNS.

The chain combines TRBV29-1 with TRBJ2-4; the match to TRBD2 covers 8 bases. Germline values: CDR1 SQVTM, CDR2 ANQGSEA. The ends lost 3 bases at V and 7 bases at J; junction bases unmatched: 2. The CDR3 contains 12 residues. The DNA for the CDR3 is TGCAGCGTTGAGAGCGGGAGCAACATTCAGTACTTC. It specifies CSVESGSNIQYF.

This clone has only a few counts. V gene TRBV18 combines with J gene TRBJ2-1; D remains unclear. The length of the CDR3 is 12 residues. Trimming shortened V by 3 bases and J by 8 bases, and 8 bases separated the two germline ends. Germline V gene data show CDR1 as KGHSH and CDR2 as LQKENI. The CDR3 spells CASSPTTDEQFF. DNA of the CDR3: TGTGCCAGCTCACCTACCACGGATGAGCAGTTCTTC.

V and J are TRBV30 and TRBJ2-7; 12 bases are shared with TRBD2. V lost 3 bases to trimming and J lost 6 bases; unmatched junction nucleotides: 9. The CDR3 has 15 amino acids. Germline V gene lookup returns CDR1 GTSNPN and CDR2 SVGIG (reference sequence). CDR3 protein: CAWREGTSGYSEQYF. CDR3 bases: TGTGCCTGGAGAGAAGGGACTAGCGGGTACTCCGAGCAGTACTTC.

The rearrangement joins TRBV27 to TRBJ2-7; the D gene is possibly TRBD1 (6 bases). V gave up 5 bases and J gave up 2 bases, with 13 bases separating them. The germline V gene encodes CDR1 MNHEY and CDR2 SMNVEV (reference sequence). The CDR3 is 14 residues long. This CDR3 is CASSAQTGPYEQYF. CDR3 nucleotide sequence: TGTGCCAGCAGTGCTCAGACAGGCCCCTACGAGCAGTACTTC.

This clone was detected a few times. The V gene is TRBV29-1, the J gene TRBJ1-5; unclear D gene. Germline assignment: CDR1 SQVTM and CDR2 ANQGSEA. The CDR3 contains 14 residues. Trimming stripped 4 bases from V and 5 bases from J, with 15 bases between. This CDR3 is CSVARGYGDQPQHF. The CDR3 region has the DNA TGCAGCGTTGCCCGGGGATATGGTGATCAGCCCCAGCATTTT.

For the CDR3, the DNA is TGCGCCAGCAGCTCCGGGACAGGGAAAGAGACCCAGTACTTC. Protein sequence: CASSSGTGKETQYF. The rearrangement uses TRBV5-1 and TRBJ2-5, with 9 positions matching TRBD1. The CDR3 spans 14 residues. Germline V gene data show CDR1 as SGHRS and CDR2 as YFSETQ. V lost 3 bases, J lost 3 bases, and 3 bases stayed unmatched.

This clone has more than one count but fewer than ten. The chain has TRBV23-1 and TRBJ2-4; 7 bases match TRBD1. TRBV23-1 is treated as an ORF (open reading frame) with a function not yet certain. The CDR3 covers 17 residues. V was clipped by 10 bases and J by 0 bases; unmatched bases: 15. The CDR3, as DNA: TGCGCCACCCAAGTATACAGGGGTGAATCAGCCAAAAACATTCAGTACTTC. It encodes CATQVYRGESAKNIQYF.